These T cell receptor beta chains were read from a single sample in a study of blood T cell repertoires in COVID-19. The repertoire was sequenced with immunoSEQ multiplex PCR; TCRdb's copy has only in-frame clones and lacks some. This sample has 100,000 to 150,000 clones, with 85% to 90% found just once. The specimen was peripheral blood. The receptors shown here come from a man in his fifties or sixties with COVID-19, enrolled during active disease. The CDR3 runs from the conserved cysteine through the conserved F or W. A D gene is named only where the DNA matches it firmly. Clone sizes are given selectively: once, few, many, or a class where the clone is expanded.

TRBV18,TRBD1,.,TRBJ2-7,TGTGCCAGCTCACCACAGGGACAGGGCTACGAGCAGTACTTC,CASSPQGQGYEQYF
TRBV2,TRBD1,few,TRBJ1-4,TGTGCCAGCAGTTCAGGGGGGTGGAATGAAAAACTGTTTTTT,CASSSGGWNEKLFF
TRBV13,TRBD1,.,TRBJ1-1,TGTGCCAGCAGCTGGGGACAGGGCCCGATGAACACTGAAGCTTTCTTT,CASSWGQGPMNTEAFF
TRBV27,.,.,TRBJ1-1,TGTGCCAGCACTAGAGGCGGGCAGATGAACACTGAAGCTTTCTTT,CASTRGGQMNTEAFF
TRBV11-2,TRBD2,.,TRBJ2-2,TGTGCCAGCAGCGCGGGGGGGACCGGGGAGCTGTTTTTT,CASSAGGTGELFF
TRBV5-1,.,.,TRBJ1-6,TGCGCCAGCAGCAACGCAGGGTTTGATTCACCCCTCCACTTT,CASSNAGFDSPLHF
TRBV9,.,few,TRBJ1-6,TGTGCCAGCAGCGTAGATCAGGGTCTAAGTTCACCCCTCCACTTT,CASSVDQGLSSPLHF
TRBV7-2,TRBD1,.,TRBJ1-4,TGTGCCAGCAGCTTAGGCGAAGGGGGCTCGGGTAATGAAAAACTGTTTTTT,CASSLGEGGSGNEKLFF
TRBV5-1,TRBD2,.,TRBJ2-7,TGCGCCAGCAGCGGCAGCGGGGGACCCTACGAGCAGTACTTC,CASSGSGGPYEQYF
TRBV19,TRBD1,.,TRBJ1-2,TGTGCCAGTAGTAACGGACCGACAGGGACTGGCTACACCTTC,CASSNGPTGTGYTF
TRBV30,.,once,TRBJ2-5,TGTGCCTGGAACGGGGTCGGAGAGACCCAGTACTTC,CAWNGVGETQYF
TRBV28,TRBD1,few,TRBJ1-4,TGTGCCAGCAGTTTAGTCGTAGGACAGGGAAAGGAAAAACTGTTTTTT,CASSLVVGQGKEKLFF
TRBV6-5,.,.,TRBJ2-2,TGTGCCAGCAGGCGGGACAGCGGAGGTGGCGGGGAGCTGTTTTTT,CASRRDSGGGGELFF
TRBV7-6,TRBD1,.,TRBJ1-3,TGTGCCAGCAGTACAGGGGCTGGAAACACCATATATTTT,CASSTGAGNTIYF
TRBV30,TRBD1,.,TRBJ2-7,TGTGCCTGGAGTGCCCTGCCTGGGACAGGGTTCTCTGGGTATCACTACGAGCAGTACTTC,CAWSALPGTGFSGYHYEQYF
TRBV5-4,.,.,TRBJ2-1,TGTGCCAGCAGCGGGAGGGGGAGCCAGTTCTTC,CASSGRGSQFF
TRBV9,.,.,TRBJ1-3,TGTGCCAGCAGCGTAGGAGGGGGAGGGAACACCATATATTTT,CASSVGGGGNTIYF
TRBV30,.,.,TRBJ1-2,TGTGCCTGGAGTGTTGGAGGACCCACGGGCACCTTC,CAWSVGGPTGTF
TRBV9,TRBD2,.,TRBJ2-5,TGTGCCAGCAGCGTGGGTTCACTAGCGGGGGCAGGAGAGACCCAGTACTTC,CASSVGSLAGAGETQYF
TRBV6-1,.,.,TRBJ2-1,TGTGCCAGCAGGGAACTTCGGGGGGCCCAAAACAATGAGCAGTTCTTC,CASRELRGAQNNEQFF
TRBV6-1,.,.,TRBJ1-2,TGTGCCAGCAGTGAAGATCACGCCGCAAGCGGGGATGATGGCTACACCTTC,CASSEDHAASGDDGYTF
TRBV28,TRBD2,.,TRBJ2-7,TGTGCCAGCAGTTCCGGGACTAGTCCCTACGAGCAGTACTTC,CASSSGTSPYEQYF
TRBV4-1,.,.,TRBJ1-1,TGCGCCAGCAGCCAAGAAGTCAGCGTCCTTCTGAACACTGAAGCTTTCTTT,CASSQEVSVLLNTEAFF
TRBV6-2/TRBV6-3,.,.,TRBJ1-2,TGTGCCAGCAGTCAGACGGACTCCTATGGCTACACCTTC,CASSQTDSYGYTF
TRBV30,TRBD2,once,TRBJ2-7,TGTGCCTGGAGCGGGACTACAGGTAGCTCCTACGAGCAGTACTTC,CAWSGTTGSSYEQYF
TRBV5-1,TRBD1,.,TRBJ2-3,TGCGCCAGCAGCTTGACAGGGGGAGGCACAGATACGCAGTATTTT,CASSLTGGGTDTQYF
TRBV6-1,.,.,TRBJ1-2,TGTGCCAGCAGTGAAGACAGGGTCTATGGCTACACCTTC,CASSEDRVYGYTF
TRBV25-1,.,.,TRBJ1-1,TGTGCCAGCAGTGAAATGGGCATGAATGAAGCTTTCTTT,CASSEMGMNEAFF
TRBV5-1,.,.,TRBJ2-3,TGCGCCAGCAGCTTGGGGACAGCGAAGGATACGCAGTATTTT,CASSLGTAKDTQYF
TRBV7-9,.,once,TRBJ1-4,TGTGCCAGCAGCCCACAGAAGAATGAAAAACTGTTTTTT,CASSPQKNEKLFF